The 27 T cell receptor beta chains given below trace back to one sample, sequenced in a study of OX40 agonist ivuxolimab in advanced cancers. Measured with immunoSEQ multiplex PCR; TCRdb has only the in-frame clones, and not every one. This sample has 58,000 or so clones, with 80% to 90% found just once. Sample: CD4+ or CD8+ T cells sorted from blood, taken in a trial of the OX40 agonist ivuxolimab. Every receptor here comes from an adult with an advanced solid tumor such as melanoma, head and neck, liver or kidney cancer.

V gene TRBV5-1 combines with J gene TRBJ2-7; D is unresolved. The V gene lost 1 base and the J gene lost 3 bases, with 11 bases spanning the gap. Germline CDR1 SGHRS, CDR2 YFSETQ. The CDR3 runs 14 residues. The chain's CDR3 is CASSLFQASYEQYF. The CDR3 DNA reads TGCGCCAGCAGCTTGTTTCAGGCCAGCTACGAGCAGTACTTC. The variable domain in full, completed from reference TRBV5-1 and TRBJ2-7, reads KAGVTQTPRYLIKTRGQQVTLSCSPISGHRSVSWYQQTPGQGLQFLFEYFSETQRNKGNFPGRFSGRQFSNSRSEMNVSTLELGDSALYLCASSLFQASYEQYFGPGTRLTVT.

The J gene is TRBJ2-7, the V gene TRBV5-4; D unresolved. The V and J ends lost 5 bases and 2 bases respectively, with 17 bases between them. From germline, CDR1 is SGHNT and CDR2 YYREEE (reference sequence). The CDR3 has 15 amino acids. The CDR3 nucleotides are TGTGCCAGCAGTCAGGACCGAAATCAGGCCTACGAGCAGTACTTC. Residues: CASSQDRNQAYEQYF. The full variable domain, its missing parts supplied by reference TRBV5-4 and TRBJ2-7, is ETGVTQSPTHLIKTRGQQVTLRCSSQSGHNTVSWYQQALGQGPQFIFQYYREEENGRGNFPPRFSGLQFPNYSSELNVNALELDDSALYLCASSQDRNQAYEQYFGPGTRLTVT.

The chain is built from TRBV27 and TRBJ2-7; TRBD2 agrees at 11 bases. In germline, CDR1 is MNHEY, CDR2 SMNVEV (reference sequence). The V segment lost 5 bases and the J segment 2 bases; nucleotides outside the gene matches: 8. This CDR3 has 16 amino acids. CDR3: CASSTTTSGVTYEQYF. For the CDR3, the DNA is TGTGCCAGCAGTACAACGACTAGCGGGGTGACCTACGAGCAGTACTTC.

This clone was counted a single time. The chain has TRBV19 and TRBJ1-6, with D perhaps TRBD1 (5 bases). This CDR3 has 15 amino acids. Germline CDR1 and CDR2: LNHDA and SQIVND (reference sequence). V lost 1 base, J lost 7 bases, and 11 bases lay in between. The CDR3: CASSIGQSMNSPLHF. The CDR3 bases are TGTGCCAGTAGTATAGGACAGTCCATGAATTCACCCCTCCACTTT.

This clone was seen just once. V gene TRBV5-4 combines with J gene TRBJ2-5; maybe TRBD1 (5 bases). Between the trimmed V and J ends, which lost 4 bases and 1 base, there was a span of 8 bases. The germline V gene has CDR1 SGHNT and CDR2 YYREEE (reference sequence). The length of the CDR3 is 13 residues. DNA for the CDR3: TGTGCCAGCAGCCCAGACAGCCAAGAGACCCAGTACTTC. Amino acid sequence: CASSPDSQETQYF.

Written as DNA, the CDR3 is TGTGCCAGCAGCTGGGGACAAGGACTGAACGAGCAGTACTTC. Translation gives CASSWGQGLNEQYF. This rearrangement joins TRBV7-6 to TRBJ2-7, with a possible D match to TRBD1 (6 bases). The germline V gene encodes CDR1 SGHVS and CDR2 FNYEAQ. Trimming left V 4 bases short and J 5 bases short, with 15 bases between. The CDR3 spans 14 residues.

The CDR3 nucleotides read TGTGCCAGCAGCGTCGACCGGGACAGGGGGGGCTCTGGAAACACCATATATTTT. Amino acid sequence: CASSVDRDRGGSGNTIYF. This sequence joins TRBV9 and TRBJ1-3; 11 bases are a match to TRBD1. Per the germline V gene, CDR1 is SGDLS and CDR2 is YYNGEE. With V trimmed by 2 bases and J by 0 bases, 7 bases remained unmatched. CDR3 length: 18 amino acids.

V and J are TRBV7-6 and TRBJ2-7; possibly TRBD2 for D (6 bases). Germline loops: CDR1 SGHVS, CDR2 FNYEAQ. V was cut by 3 bases and J by 0 bases, with 15 bases left in between. The CDR3 extends over 16 amino acids. CDR3 amino acids: CASSLRHGSNSYEQYF. In DNA form, the CDR3 reads TGTGCCAGCAGCTTGAGGCACGGGAGCAACTCCTACGAGCAGTACTTC.

This clone is a singleton in its sample. The chain joins TRBV7-2 to TRBJ2-7; the D is unclear. The CDR3 contains 14 residues. With 2 bases removed from V and 4 bases from J, the gap between germline ends came to 12 bases. Germline V gene lookup returns CDR1 SGHTA and CDR2 FQGNSA. CDR3 bases: TGTGCCAGCAGCTTACCCGGGTGGGGATACGAGCAGTACTTC. Translating it yields CASSLPGWGYEQYF.

The chain links TRBV28 to TRBJ1-3; D is perhaps TRBD1 (6 bases). This CDR3 has 13 residues. Germline CDR1 is MDHEN and CDR2 is SYDVKM. Trimming removed 3 bases from V and 4 bases from J, with 7 bases in between. In nucleotides, the CDR3 is TGTGCCAGCAGTTTGCAGGGGGGAAACACCATATATTTT. Translated, it gives CASSLQGGNTIYF.

J is TRBJ2-7 and V is TRBV7-8; 7 bases are a match to TRBD2. From germline, CDR1 is SGHVS and CDR2 FQNEAQ. This CDR3 spans 16 amino acids. V lost 4 bases to trimming and J lost 5 bases; unmatched junction nucleotides: 14. The CDR3: CASSSNPPGLLDEQYF. For the CDR3, the DNA is TGTGCCAGCAGCTCGAACCCACCGGGACTACTAGACGAGCAGTACTTC.

The chain carries TRBV6-6 and TRBJ1-2; D remains unclear. Germline CDR1 is MNHNY and CDR2 is SVGAGI (reference sequence). V dropped 0 bases and J dropped 4 bases, with 9 bases sitting between them. The CDR3 has 14 amino acids. CDR3 loop: CASSYSAGLYGYTF. The DNA for the CDR3 is TGTGCCAGCAGTTACTCGGCAGGTCTCTATGGCTACACCTTC.

As to this clone: A read error may produce the germline difference seen at one junction end. The rearrangement uses TRBV2 and TRBJ1-1; D gene unclear. There are 12 residues in the CDR3. The germline gives CDR1 SNHLY, CDR2 FYNNEI. This CDR3 is CAGSGLVTEAFF. The CDR3 DNA reads TGTGCCGGCAGTGGGTTAGTCACTGAAGCTTTCTTT.

J is TRBJ2-1 and V is TRBV11-2; 8 bases map to TRBD2. Germline trimming cut 4 bases from V and 6 bases from J; bases unmatched to any gene: 8. CDR3 length equals 15 residues. Germline loops: CDR1 SGHAT, CDR2 FQNNGV. The CDR3 sequence: CASSYTSGQTNEQFF. CDR3 bases: TGTGCCAGCAGCTATACTAGCGGCCAGACCAATGAGCAGTTCTTC.

The chain joins TRBV5-5 to TRBJ2-7; 14 bases map to TRBD2. The germline V gene encodes CDR1 SGHKS and CDR2 YYEKEE (reference sequence). CDR3 size: 15 residues. Trimming cost V 3 bases and J 3 bases; bases outside gene matches: 2. CDR3 DNA sequence: TGTGCCAGCAGCTGGGGGACTAGCGGGAGCTACGAGCAGTACTTC. Its translation: CASSWGTSGSYEQYF.

This chain uses TRBV7-6 with TRBJ1-1; TRBD1 is a possible D gene (5 bases). The CDR3 extends over 15 amino acids. Germline V gene sequence: CDR1 SGHVS, CDR2 FNYEAQ. Trimming stripped 4 bases from V and 4 bases from J, with 16 bases between. CDR3 nucleotides: TGTGCCAGCAGCTCCGACCCGCGGGGCGTCACTGAAGCTTTCTTT. Encoded protein: CASSSDPRGVTEAFF.

This clone was recorded once. The chain uses TRBV6-7 and TRBJ2-1; D not resolved. TRBV6-7 is known as an ORF, though its function is uncertain. The length of the CDR3 is 11 residues. V was trimmed by 8 bases and J by 4 bases, leaving 6 bases between them. The CDR3 loop is CASRKYNEQFF. The CDR3 bases are TGTGCCAGCCGGAAATACAATGAGCAGTTCTTC.

The chain combines TRBV10-3 with TRBJ2-7, with D uncertain. This CDR3 contains 12 residues. Per germline, CDR1 ENHRY and CDR2 SYGVKD. V shed 10 bases and J shed 0 bases, with 10 bases lying between them. The CDR3 is CATRPTSYEQYF. The CDR3 nucleotides read TGTGCCACCCGGCCTACCTCCTACGAGCAGTACTTC.

The chain carries TRBV27 and TRBJ1-3; D is ambiguous. The CDR3 runs 16 residues. Germline loops: CDR1 MNHEY, CDR2 SMNVEV (reference sequence). Trimming took 6 bases from V and 0 from J, leaving 15 bases between them. The CDR3 DNA sequence: TGTGCCAGCAGAACAACCGGACGGATCTCTGGAAACACCATATATTTT. Translation: CASRTTGRISGNTIYF.

This chain links TRBV30 with TRBJ2-5; tentatively, D is TRBD1 (6 bases). V gave up 8 bases and J gave up 1 base, with 11 bases separating them. Germline CDR1 reads GTSNPN; CDR2 reads SVGIG (reference sequence). The CDR3 length is 12 residues. CDR3 coding DNA: TGTGCCGGACTGGACAGCCAAGAGACCCAGTACTTC. Protein product: CAGLDSQETQYF.

This sequence joins TRBV5-1 and TRBJ1-4; D gene ambiguous. The germline gives CDR1 SGHRS, CDR2 YFSETQ. Trimming removed 0 bases at V and 5 bases at J, with 8 bases between. The CDR3 has 14 amino acids. The CDR3 nucleotides read TGCGCCAGCAGCTTGGAGGGTTTAAATGAAAAACTGTTTTTT. Its translation is CASSLEGLNEKLFF.

The rearrangement joins TRBV7-9 to TRBJ2-7; D gene ambiguous. Trimming removed 5 bases from V and 4 bases from J, with 15 bases in between. CDR1 and CDR2 from the germline V gene are SEHNR and FQNEAQ (reference sequence). The CDR3 is 14 residues long. The CDR3 reads CASSRPYGPYEQYF. The DNA for the CDR3 is TGTGCCAGCAGCCGGCCATACGGCCCATACGAGCAGTACTTC.

DNA for the CDR3: TGTGCCAGCCCCTGGGACACTGAAGCTTTCTTT. This encodes CASPWDTEAFF. The chain links TRBV11-3 to TRBJ1-1; no definite D call. The CDR3 contains 11 residues. In germline, CDR1 is SGHNT, CDR2 YENEEA. Trimming took 8 bases from V and 3 from J, leaving 7 bases between them.

The V call is TRBV4-1, the J call TRBJ2-2; 7 bases align to TRBD2. After removal of 2 bases from V and 0 bases from J, the junction contained 3 bases not matched to a gene. The CDR3 loop spans 16 amino acids. CDR1 MGHRA and CDR2 YSYEKL come from the germline V gene. CDR3 region: CASSQRGLTNTGELFF. The CDR3 nucleotides read TGCGCCAGCAGCCAAAGGGGACTAACGAACACCGGGGAGCTGTTTTTT.

The V call is TRBV5-6, the J call TRBJ1-2; maybe TRBD1 (6 bases). Germline assignment: CDR1 SGHDT and CDR2 YYEEEE. This CDR3 contains 14 residues. V was cut by 2 bases and J by 4 bases, with 12 bases left in between. This chain's CDR3 is CASSFRQVVYGYTF. In DNA, the CDR3 is TGTGCCAGCAGCTTCAGACAGGTCGTCTATGGCTACACCTTC.

Comment on this clone: The junction shows a germline mismatch at one end, possibly a read error. The rearrangement links TRBV13 to TRBJ2-7; TRBD2 matches 8 bases. CDR3 length: 13 residues. The V gene's germline CDR1 is PRHDT and CDR2 FYEKMQ (reference sequence). CDR3 sequence: CASTLPGGSEQYF. CDR3 nucleotide sequence: TGTGCCAGCACCTTACCGGGAGGGTCCGAGCAGTACTTC.

The chain employs TRBV7-9 and TRBJ2-7; 12 bases align to TRBD2. The J segment lost 5 bases and the V segment lost 2 bases, leaving 10 bases of the junction unmatched. The CDR3 consists of 17 residues. CDR1 SEHNR and CDR2 FQNEAQ come from the germline V gene (reference sequence). CDR3 protein: CASSLPASGGAGNEQYF. The CDR3 DNA follows: TGTGCCAGCAGCTTACCGGCTAGCGGGGGGGCAGGAAACGAGCAGTACTTC.